The 24 T cell receptor beta chains below come from one sample, sequenced in a study of beta chain features in type 1 diabetes. The isolated RNA, all of it, was reverse transcribed, so expressed TCRB transcripts were what got sequenced. The assay was immunoSEQ multiplex PCR, and TCRdb's table has in-frame clones only and misses some. Of around 300,000 clones listed, approximately 15% are singletons. The sample was central memory CD4+ T cells from blood. Receptors originate from a man in his thirties or forties in good health.

This rearrangement joins TRBV7-3 to TRBJ2-7; 7 bases align to TRBD1. Germline V gene lookup returns CDR1 SGHTA and CDR2 FQGTGA. The CDR3 loop spans 12 amino acids. CDR3 sequence reads: CASSLGLATGDV. CDR3 bases: TGTGCCAGCAGCTTGGGGCTAGCCACAGGGGACGTC.

This clone was seen a few times. Here the CDR3 DNA reads TGTGCCAGCAGCTTGGGGCAGGGTGCCTATGGCTACACCTTC. This translates into CASSLGQGAYGYTF. This chain links TRBV5-4 with TRBJ1-2; maybe TRBD1 (5 bases). Germline V CDR1 and CDR2: SGHNT, YYREEE (reference sequence). Trimming shortened V by 0 bases and J by 4 bases, and 10 bases separated the two germline ends. The CDR3 totals 14 residues.

The J gene is TRBJ2-3, the V gene TRBV4-2; 10 bases line up with TRBD1. The CDR3 contains 15 residues. Germline V CDR1 and CDR2: LGHNA, YNFKEQ. V shed 4 bases and J 5 bases; nucleotides not matched to a gene: 6. CDR3 DNA: TGTGCCAGCAGCCGGGACAGGGGAACTCGAGATACGCAGTATTTT. It yields the protein CASSRDRGTRDTQYF.

The gene calls are TRBV20-1 and TRBJ1-3; tentatively, D is TRBD1 (5 bases). Germline lookup yields CDR1 DFQATT and CDR2 SNEGSKA (reference sequence). With 7 bases removed from V and 2 bases from J, the gap between germline ends came to 6 bases. This CDR3 has 11 residues. CDR3 coding DNA: TGCAGTGTCAGGGCTGGAAACACCATATATTTT. Protein: CSVRAGNTIYF.

The V and J genes are TRBV11-2 and TRBJ2-1, with D unresolved. This CDR3 region has 14 residues. Trimming left V 1 base short and J 7 bases short, with 11 bases between. The germline V gene has CDR1 SGHAT and CDR2 FQNNGV. CDR3 DNA sequence: TGTGCCAGCAGCTTAGGCGGAGTTGAAAATGAGCAGTTCTTC. Its translation is CASSLGGVENEQFF.

This clone was detected only a few times. Other nucleotide sequences in the sample specify the same CDR3. V gene TRBV5-4 combines with J gene TRBJ2-1; possibly TRBD2 for D (5 bases). This CDR3 has 14 amino acids. Germline V gives CDR1 SGHNT, CDR2 YYREEE (reference sequence). Trimming left V 5 bases short and J 8 bases short, with 17 bases between. The CDR3 DNA sequence: TGTGCCAGCAGTTGGACCACTAGAAATGATGAGCAGTTCTTC. Translating it yields CASSWTTRNDEQFF.

Worth noting for this clone: Other DNA sequences in the sample encode the same CDR3. The chain recombines TRBV30 with TRBJ2-2; D ambiguous. This CDR3 spans 14 amino acids. The germline gives CDR1 GTSNPN, CDR2 SVGIG (reference sequence). Trimming stripped 0 bases from V and 3 bases from J, with 8 bases between. CDR3 residues: CAWSVTRYTGELFF. CDR3 sequence (DNA): TGTGCCTGGAGTGTTACCAGATACACCGGGGAGCTGTTTTTT.

J is TRBJ1-6 and V is TRBV6-6; 10 bases align to TRBD1. Germline CDR1 is MNHNY and CDR2 is SVGAGI (reference sequence). The CDR3 totals 14 residues. Trimming cost V 6 bases and J 9 bases; bases outside gene matches: 5. The CDR3 bases are TGTGCCAGCAGGGCCTGGACAGGGGGTTCACCCCTCCACTTT. Translated, it gives CASRAWTGGSPLHF.

The genes are TRBV7-3 and TRBJ2-3; 8 bases line up with TRBD1. V was pared by 2 bases and J by 2 bases, with 3 bases of the junction left unmatched. The CDR3 totals 15 residues. Germline loops: CDR1 SGHTA, CDR2 FQGTGA. CDR3 sequence: CASSLGQGATDTQYF. The CDR3 DNA is TGTGCCAGCAGCTTAGGGCAGGGGGCCACAGATACGCAGTATTTT.

This clone was seen only a few times. The DNA of the CDR3 is TGTGCCAGCAGCAAGAACCAGGGGGGATTCGGCTATGGCTACACCTTC. Protein: CASSKNQGGFGYGYTF. The rearrangement joins TRBV4-2 to TRBJ1-2, with 7 nucleotides matching TRBD1. The CDR3 spans 16 residues. Germline trimming cut 5 bases from V and 4 bases from J; bases unmatched to any gene: 13. CDR1 is LGHNA and CDR2 is YNFKEQ in the germline V gene.

This clone was counted ten times or more. The chain couples TRBV29-1 to TRBJ1-2, with D hard to call. CDR1 and CDR2 (germline): SQVTM, ANQGSEA. V dropped 3 bases and J dropped 4 bases, with 6 bases sitting between them. This CDR3 has 11 residues. CDR3 nucleotide sequence: TGCAGCGTTGAGGCGTCCTATGGCTACACCTTC. Its protein product is CSVEASYGYTF.

This clone was counted a few times. V is TRBV7-2 and J is TRBJ2-5; 7 nucleotides align to TRBD1. V lost 5 bases, J lost 5 bases, and 5 bases stayed unmatched. Per the germline V gene, CDR1 is SGHTA and CDR2 is FQGNSA. There are 13 residues in the CDR3. DNA of the CDR3: TGTGCCAGCAGCCAACAGGGGACGGAGACCCAGTACTTC. Protein: CASSQQGTETQYF.

This clone has a handful of counts. V usage is TRBV7-2 and J usage is TRBJ2-2; D ambiguous. CDR1 is SGHTA, CDR2 FQGNSA, per germline. V lost 5 bases to trimming and J lost 6 bases, with 13 bases between them. CDR3 length equals 14 residues. The CDR3 loop is CASSPMTWSGELFF. The CDR3 DNA is TGTGCCAGCAGCCCGATGACTTGGTCCGGGGAGCTGTTTTTT.

This clone was counted a few times. The chain couples TRBV30 to TRBJ2-2; the D gene is possibly TRBD2 (6 bases). This CDR3 is 13 amino acids long. The germline V gene encodes CDR1 GTSNPN and CDR2 SVGIG (reference sequence). The DNA of the CDR3 is TGTGGCCGGCTAGCGTCGGTGGGGGGGGAGCTGTTTTTT. Translating it yields CGRLASVGGELFF.

This clone was found a few times. The chain joins TRBV7-9 to TRBJ1-4, with D unclear. Per germline, CDR1 SEHNR and CDR2 FQNEAQ (reference sequence). The CDR3 is 14 amino acids. Trimming left V 2 bases short and J 0 bases short, with 4 bases between. CDR3 loop: CASSLSATNEKLFF. CDR3 coding DNA: TGTGCCAGCAGCTTATCTGCAACTAATGAAAAACTGTTTTTT.

This clone was seen only a few times. The V call is TRBV18, the J call TRBJ1-2, with 7 nucleotides matching TRBD1. The junction had 2 bases not matched to a gene; V was cut back by 0 bases and J by 7 bases. CDR1 and CDR2 from the germline V gene are KGHSH and LQKENI. CDR3 size: 13 residues. The CDR3 DNA reads TGTGCCAGCTCACCACCTACAGGGGTTGGCTACACCTTC. It codes for CASSPPTGVGYTF.

This clone was seen only a few times. J is TRBJ2-1 and V is TRBV7-2, with D perhaps TRBD1 or TRBD2 (5 bases each). This CDR3 comprises 16 residues. The V end lost 5 bases, the J end lost 6 bases, and 20 bases lay between the germline ends. Germline V gene data show CDR1 as SGHTA and CDR2 as FQGNSA. CDR3 bases: TGTGCCAGCAGCCAATACGATGGCACGAGGGGCAATGAGCAGTTCTTC. Residues: CASSQYDGTRGNEQFF. Looking up the rest from reference TRBV7-2 and TRBJ2-1 gives the full variable domain: GAGVSQSPSNKVTEKGKDVELRCDPISGHTALYWYRQSLGQGLEFLIYFQGNSAPDKSGLPSDRFSAERTGGSVSTLTIQRTQQEDSAVYLCASSQYDGTRGNEQFFGPGTRLTVL.

The chain employs TRBV6-6 and TRBJ2-3; possibly TRBD1 for D (6 bases). Germline CDR1 is MNHNY and CDR2 is SVGAGI (reference sequence). The CDR3 covers 15 residues. Trimming shortened V by 2 bases and J by 2 bases, and 11 bases separated the two germline ends. This CDR3 is CASSYVRGFTDTQYF. The CDR3 nucleotides read TGTGCCAGCAGTTACGTCAGGGGTTTCACAGATACGCAGTATTTT.

J is TRBJ2-1 and V is TRBV7-9; 14 bases align to TRBD2. There are 18 residues in the CDR3. Germline values: CDR1 SEHNR, CDR2 FQNEAQ (reference sequence). V lost 4 bases to trimming and J lost 4 bases; unmatched junction nucleotides: 9. The CDR3 bases are TGTGCCAGCAGCTCATCACGACTAGCGGGGGGGAATTACAATGAGCAGTTCTTC. Translating it yields CASSSSRLAGGNYNEQFF.

Only a few counts were recorded for this clone. This rearrangement joins TRBV7-9 to TRBJ2-1; TRBD2 aligns across 9 bases. The trim removed 5 bases at V and 9 bases at J, leaving 11 bases unmatched. Per the germline V gene, CDR1 is SEHNR and CDR2 is FQNEAQ (reference sequence). The CDR3 covers 15 residues. CDR3 DNA: TGTGCCAGCAGCGCGACTAGCGGTTGGGGCGGTGAGCAGTTCTTC. Its protein product is CASSATSGWGGEQFF.

This clone was detected a few times. The gene calls are TRBV5-4 and TRBJ2-1; TRBD1 agrees at 7 bases. The CDR3 length is 15 residues. J gave up 6 bases and V 5 bases, and 11 bases lay outside the gene matches. Germline loops: CDR1 SGHNT, CDR2 YYREEE (reference sequence). In DNA, the CDR3 is TGTGCCAGCAGACAAGAACCGGACAGGATCAATGAGCAGTTCTTC. It translates to CASRQEPDRINEQFF.

This clone was detected ten times or more. This chain links TRBV14 with TRBJ1-3, with no clear D. Germline V gene data show CDR1 as SGHDN and CDR2 as FVKESK. The CDR3 totals 11 residues. The V end was cut by 5 bases, the J end by 3 bases, with 2 bases between. The CDR3 reads CASSYGNTIYF. CDR3 DNA: TGTGCCAGCAGCTATGGAAACACCATATATTTT.

The chain is built from TRBV30 and TRBJ2-3; the D is unclear. Trimming took off 6 bases at V and 0 bases at J, with 10 bases between the two ends. This CDR3 contains 13 residues. CDR1 and CDR2 from the germline V gene are GTSNPN and SVGIG (reference sequence). Written as DNA, the CDR3 is TGTGCCTGCAACAGACGTAGCACAGATACGCAGTATTTT. This encodes CACNRRSTDTQYF.

The chain combines TRBV27 with TRBJ1-2; D uncertain. This CDR3 contains 13 residues. Between the trimmed V and J ends, which lost 2 bases and 3 bases, there was a span of 7 bases. Germline lookup yields CDR1 MNHEY and CDR2 SMNVEV (reference sequence). CDR3 nucleotide sequence: TGTGCCAGCAGTTTAAGGACCGACTATGGCTACACCTTC. This translates into CASSLRTDYGYTF.